These 7 T cell receptor beta chains came from one sample sequenced in a study of metastatic and nonmetastatic thyroid tumors. TCRdb re-called clones from the PCR reads using MiXCR. The data contain roughly 12,000 clones, 20% to 25% of them singletons. Patients were all untreated before their thyroid surgery. The sequenced sample consisted of adjacent normal tissue. The receptors derive from a female donor with papillary thyroid cancer or a benign thyroid nodule (not recorded which). Some clones in this sample may be carry-over from other donors' samples.

By its share, this clone is medium-sized. V is TRBV11-2 and J is TRBJ2-7; perhaps TRBD1 as D (6 bases). Germline V lookup: CDR1 SGHAT, CDR2 FQNNGV. The CDR3 has 16 amino acids. Trimming shortened V by 1 base and J by 0 bases, and 13 bases separated the two germline ends. The CDR3 is CASSLVQGIPSYEQYF. The CDR3 region has the DNA TGTGCCAGCAGCTTAGTTCAGGGGATTCCCTCCTACGAGCAGTACTTC. The complete variable domain, with remaining parts taken from reference TRBV11-2 and TRBJ2-7, reads EAGVAQSPRYKIIEKRQSVAFWCNPISGHATLYWYQQILGQGPKLLIQFQNNGVVDDSQLPKDRFSAERLKGVDSTLKIQPAKLEDSAVYLCASSLVQGIPSYEQYFGPGTRLTVT.

This clone has a count of ten or more. The identical CDR3 is also encoded by other nucleotide sequences in the sample. The genes are TRBV5-4 and TRBJ2-4, with D perhaps given as TRBD1 or TRBD2 (5 bases each). V dropped 4 bases and J dropped 1 base, with 12 bases sitting between them. This CDR3 region has 15 residues. Germline CDR1 reads SGHNT; CDR2 reads YYREEE (reference sequence). The CDR3 region is CASSPRGVAKNIQYF. CDR3 sequence (DNA): TGTGCCAGCAGCCCGAGGGGTGTGGCCAAAAACATTCAGTACTTC.

There are many counts of this clone. CDR3 protein: CASSPTLKETQYF. Here the CDR3 DNA reads TGTGCCAGCTCACCAACACTGAAAGAGACCCAGTACTTC. The rearrangement joins TRBV18 to TRBJ2-5; D ambiguous. Per germline, CDR1 KGHSH and CDR2 LQKENI. The CDR3 is made up of 13 amino acids. Trimming took 2 bases from V and 3 from J, leaving 7 bases between them. The complete variable domain, with remaining parts taken from reference TRBV18 and TRBJ2-5, reads NAGVMQNPRHLVRRRGQEARLRCSPMKGHSHVYWYRQLPEEGLKFMVYLQKENIIDESGMPKERFSAEFPKEGPSILRIQQVVRGDSAAYFCASSPTLKETQYFGPGTRLLVL.

This clone was detected many times. Other DNA sequences in the same sample also yield this CDR3. The chain recombines TRBV19 with TRBJ1-1; no firm D call. The CDR3 is made up of 12 amino acids. Germline CDR1 and CDR2: LNHDA and SQIVND (reference sequence). V shed 10 bases and J shed 4 bases, with 13 bases lying between them. The CDR3 here is CATGPGATEAFF. Here the CDR3 DNA reads TGTGCCACCGGGCCCGGAGCCACTGAAGCTTTCTTT.

This clone was seen more than once but under ten times. Germline and junction disagree at one end, which may indicate a read error. The V call is TRBV25-1, the J call TRBJ2-1; 10 positions match TRBD2. The CDR3 consists of 14 residues. Germline V gene sequence: CDR1 MGHDK, CDR2 SYGVNS. In DNA form, the CDR3 reads TGTGCCATCAGTGAGCGGGAGGGCTACAATGAGCAGTTCTTC. The encoded protein is CAISEREGYNEQFF.

This clone is labeled as medium-sized. The genes are TRBV12-3 or TRBV12-4 and TRBJ1-5; no reliable D call. Between the trimmed V and J ends, which lost 5 bases and 6 bases, there was a span of 8 bases. CDR3 length: 12 amino acids. The CDR3 region is CASSNFGQPQHF. The DNA of the CDR3 is TGTGCCAGCAGTAATTTCGGTCAGCCCCAGCATTTT.

This clone is medium-sized within its sample. This chain links TRBV27 with TRBJ1-1; 8 bases match TRBD1. Germline CDR1 MNHEY, CDR2 SMNVEV (reference sequence). The V segment lost 6 bases and the J segment 7 bases; nucleotides outside the gene matches: 10. The CDR3 covers 14 residues. The CDR3 protein is CASSRLDREGEAFF. CDR3 DNA sequence: TGTGCCAGCAGCCGCTTGGACAGGGAGGGTGAAGCTTTCTTT.